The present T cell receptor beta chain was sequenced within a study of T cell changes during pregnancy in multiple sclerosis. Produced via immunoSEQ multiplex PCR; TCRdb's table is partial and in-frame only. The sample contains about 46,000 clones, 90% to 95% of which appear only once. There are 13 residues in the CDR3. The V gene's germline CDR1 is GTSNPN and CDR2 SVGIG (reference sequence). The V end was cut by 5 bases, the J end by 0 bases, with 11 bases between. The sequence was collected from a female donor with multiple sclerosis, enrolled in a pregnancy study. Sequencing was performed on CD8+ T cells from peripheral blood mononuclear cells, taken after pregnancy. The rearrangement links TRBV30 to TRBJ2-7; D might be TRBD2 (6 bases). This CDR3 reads CAWYSSDSYEQYF. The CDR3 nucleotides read TGTGCCTGGTATTCTAGCGACTCCTACGAGCAGTACTTC.